This entry lists 2 T cell receptor beta chains sequenced from one sample in a study of graft-versus-host responses after intestinal transplantation. Libraries were prepared by immunoSEQ multiplex PCR; TCRdb keeps only in-frame clonotypes and omits some of them. This table has about 98,000 clones, more than 70% appearing once. Sample: PBMCs, taken 255 days after intestinal transplant. These receptors were taken from a human patient who received an intestinal transplant, so some T cells may come from the graft donor.

The rearrangement links TRBV19 to TRBJ2-1; weak D call: TRBD2 (6 bases). V lost 7 bases, J lost 5 bases, and 15 bases lay in between. From germline, CDR1 is LNHDA and CDR2 SQIVND (reference sequence). The CDR3 contains 14 residues. CDR3 protein: CASKWQGGHNEQFF. The CDR3, as DNA: TGTGCCAGTAAGTGGCAGGGAGGCCACAATGAGCAGTTCTTC. Filled out from reference TRBV19 and TRBJ2-1, the complete variable domain reads DGGITQSPKYLFRKEGQNVTLSCEQNLNHDAMYWYRQDPGQGLRLIYYSQIVNDFQKGDIAEGYSVSREKKESFPLTVTSAQKNPTAFYLCASKWQGGHNEQFFGPGTRLTVL.

The chain recombines TRBV9 with TRBJ2-5; TRBD1 aligns across 8 bases. The V gene end was trimmed by 4 bases and the J gene end by 0 bases; junction bases not matched to a gene: 5. The CDR3 totals 15 residues. Germline loops: CDR1 SGDLS, CDR2 YYNGEE. The CDR3 here is CASSFRTGNQETQYF. The CDR3 DNA reads TGTGCCAGCAGCTTTCGGACAGGGAACCAAGAGACCCAGTACTTC.